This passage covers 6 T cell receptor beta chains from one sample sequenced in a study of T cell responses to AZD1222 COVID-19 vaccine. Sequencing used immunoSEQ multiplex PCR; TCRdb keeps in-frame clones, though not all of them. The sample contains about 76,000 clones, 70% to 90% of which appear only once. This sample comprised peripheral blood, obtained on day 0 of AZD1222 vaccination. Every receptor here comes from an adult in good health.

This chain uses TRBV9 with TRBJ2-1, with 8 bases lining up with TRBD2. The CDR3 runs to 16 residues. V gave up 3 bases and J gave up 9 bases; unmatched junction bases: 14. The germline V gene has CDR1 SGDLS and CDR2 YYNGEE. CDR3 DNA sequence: TGTGCCAGCAGCGCCACCGGGACTAGGAGTGGGGGTGAGCAGTTCTTC. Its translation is CASSATGTRSGGEQFF.

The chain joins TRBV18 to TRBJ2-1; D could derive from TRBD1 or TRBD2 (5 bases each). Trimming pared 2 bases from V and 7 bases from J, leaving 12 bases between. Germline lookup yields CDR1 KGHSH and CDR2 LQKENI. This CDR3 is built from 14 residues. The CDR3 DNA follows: TGTGCCAGCTCACCATCGGCAGGGAGTAATGAGCAGTTCTTC. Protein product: CASSPSAGSNEQFF.

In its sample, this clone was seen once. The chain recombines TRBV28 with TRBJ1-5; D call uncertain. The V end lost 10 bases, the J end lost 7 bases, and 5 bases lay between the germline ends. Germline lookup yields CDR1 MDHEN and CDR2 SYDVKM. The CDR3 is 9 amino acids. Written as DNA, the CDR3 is TGTGCCATCGGACAGCCCCAGCATTTT. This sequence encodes CAIGQPQHF.

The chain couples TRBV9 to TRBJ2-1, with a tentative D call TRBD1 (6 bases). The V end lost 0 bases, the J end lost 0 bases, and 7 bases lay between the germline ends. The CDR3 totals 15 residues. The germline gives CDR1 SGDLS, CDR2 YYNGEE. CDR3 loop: CASSVGTVSYNEQFF. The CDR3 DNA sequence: TGTGCCAGCAGCGTAGGGACAGTCTCCTACAATGAGCAGTTCTTC.

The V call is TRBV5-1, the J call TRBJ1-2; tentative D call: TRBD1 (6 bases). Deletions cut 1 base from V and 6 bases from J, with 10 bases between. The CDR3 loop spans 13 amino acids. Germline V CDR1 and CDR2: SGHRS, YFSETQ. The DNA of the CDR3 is TGCGCCAGCAGCTTGTTCACAGGGAATGGCTACACCTTC. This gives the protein CASSLFTGNGYTF.

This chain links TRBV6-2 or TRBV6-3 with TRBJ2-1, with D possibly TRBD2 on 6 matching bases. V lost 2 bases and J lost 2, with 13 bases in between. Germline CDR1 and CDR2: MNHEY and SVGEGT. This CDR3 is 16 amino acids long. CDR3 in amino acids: CASSYGAGSAYNEQFF. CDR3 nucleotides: TGTGCCAGCAGTTACGGCGCCGGGAGCGCCTACAATGAGCAGTTCTTC.